This is a list of T cell receptor beta chains from one sample in a study of T cell responses to AZD1222 COVID-19 vaccine. Here immunoSEQ multiplex PCR was the method, and the copy in TCRdb shows in-frame clones only, minus some. The sample yields roughly 110,000 clones, around 90% seen once. The source material was peripheral blood, sampled 28 days after the second AZD1222 dose. These receptors were obtained from an adult who received the AZD1222 COVID-19 vaccine. CDR3s include the opening cysteine and the closing phenylalanine or tryptophan. D genes are given only for firm matches. Clone size, where shown, is once, few, many, or a class for clones that have expanded.

size: once; D: NA; J: TRBJ1-5; V: TRBV15; CDR3: CATGWTVTSNQPQHF; DNA: TGTGCCACCGGCTGGACAGTTACTAGCAATCAGCCCCAGCATTTT
size: NA; D: TRBD1; J: TRBJ2-5; V: TRBV11-2; CDR3: CASTTGTGPPETQYF; DNA: TGTGCCAGCACTACCGGGACAGGGCCTCCAGAGACCCAGTACTTC
size: once; D: NA; J: TRBJ1-2; V: TRBV11-1; CDR3: CASSNLLRGSSYGYTF; DNA: TGTGCCAGCAGCAACCTCCTTAGGGGCAGCTCCTATGGCTACACCTTC
size: NA; D: TRBD2; J: TRBJ2-3; V: TRBV13; CDR3: CASSRWGGGTDTQYF; DNA: TGTGCCAGCAGTCGATGGGGGGGAGGCACAGATACGCAGTATTTT
size: NA; D: NA; J: TRBJ2-3; V: TRBV24-1; CDR3: CATKGGGSTDTQYF; DNA: TGTGCCACAAAGGGTGGGGGAAGCACAGATACGCAGTATTTT
size: NA; D: TRBD1; J: TRBJ1-2; V: TRBV7-9; CDR3: CASSPQGTSYGYTF; DNA: TGTGCCAGCAGCCCACAGGGGACTAGCTATGGCTACACCTTC
size: NA; D: TRBD1; J: TRBJ2-7; V: TRBV18; CDR3: CASSYDRGVSYEQYF; DNA: TGTGCCAGCTCATATGACAGGGGCGTCTCCTACGAGCAGTACTTC
size: NA; D: NA; J: TRBJ2-7; V: TRBV4-2; CDR3: CASSNRIEQYF; DNA: TGTGCCAGCAGCAACAGGATCGAGCAGTACTTC
size: NA; D: TRBD1; J: TRBJ1-3; V: TRBV6-5; CDR3: CASSLGQGAGNTIYF; DNA: TGTGCCAGCAGTTTGGGACAGGGGGCTGGAAACACCATATATTTT
size: NA; D: NA; J: TRBJ1-1; V: TRBV6-4; CDR3: CASSSGLSTEAFF; DNA: TGTGCCAGCAGTTCGGGGTTGAGCACTGAAGCTTTCTTT
size: NA; D: TRBD1; J: TRBJ2-7; V: TRBV2; CDR3: CASSARDRGRGDF; DNA: TGTGCCAGCAGTGCCCGGGACAGGGGCCGGGGGGACTTC
size: NA; D: TRBD2; J: TRBJ2-5; V: TRBV7-2; CDR3: CASSPSGGETQYF; DNA: TGTGCCAGCAGCCCCAGCGGGGGAGAGACCCAGTACTTC
size: NA; D: NA; J: TRBJ2-1; V: TRBV5-1; CDR3: CASRSFGGRLYNEQFF; DNA: TGCGCCAGCAGGTCATTCGGGGGGCGCCTCTACAATGAGCAGTTCTTC
size: NA; D: NA; J: TRBJ2-2; V: TRBV9; CDR3: CASSVYGNTGELFF; DNA: TGTGCCAGCAGCGTGTACGGAAACACCGGGGAGCTGTTTTTT
size: NA; D: NA; J: TRBJ2-7; V: TRBV7-9; CDR3: CASSPGYEQYF; DNA: TGTGCCAGCAGCCCGGGCTACGAGCAGTACTTC
size: NA; D: TRBD1; J: TRBJ2-2; V: TRBV7-9; CDR3: CASSLQNNRGRPNTGELFF; DNA: TGTGCCAGCAGCTTACAGAATAACAGGGGGCGCCCCAACACCGGGGAGCTGTTTTTT
size: NA; D: NA; J: TRBJ1-1; V: TRBV5-4; CDR3: CASLLAGGTEAFF; DNA: TGTGCCAGCCTCCTGGCGGGGGGCACTGAAGCTTTCTTT
size: NA; D: NA; J: TRBJ1-3; V: TRBV18; CDR3: CASSPRTLDSGNTIYF; DNA: TGTGCCAGCTCACCCAGGACCCTAGACTCTGGAAACACCATATATTTT
size: NA; D: NA; J: TRBJ1-5; V: TRBV9; CDR3: CASSLDPSNQPQHF; DNA: TGTGCCAGCAGCCTTGACCCAAGCAATCAGCCCCAGCATTTT
size: few; D: TRBD1; J: TRBJ1-2; V: TRBV27; CDR3: CASRWTGGARSGYTF; DNA: TGTGCCAGCAGATGGACAGGGGGCGCACGTAGTGGCTACACCTTC
size: NA; D: NA; J: TRBJ2-3; V: TRBV5-4; CDR3: CASSLSRQSVDTQYF; DNA: TGTGCCAGCAGCTTGTCCCGACAGTCCGTGGATACGCAGTATTTT
size: NA; D: NA; J: TRBJ1-6; V: TRBV5-4; CDR3: CASSLQGRSLSPLHF; DNA: TGTGCCAGCAGCTTACAGGGTCGGTCTCTATCACCCCTCCACTTT
size: NA; D: TRBD1; J: TRBJ1-2; V: TRBV4-3; CDR3: CASSQGTGGLTGYTF; DNA: TGCGCCAGCAGCCAAGGGACAGGGGGCCTAACCGGCTACACCTTC
size: NA; D: NA; J: TRBJ1-2; V: TRBV19; CDR3: CASSPPGANYGYTF; DNA: TGTGCCAGTAGTCCCCCGGGGGCGAACTATGGCTACACCTTC
size: NA; D: TRBD1; J: TRBJ1-2; V: TRBV5-1; CDR3: CASSFGSGGSNGYTF; DNA: TGCGCCAGCAGCTTTGGTTCAGGGGGCAGTAATGGCTACACCTTC
size: NA; D: NA; J: TRBJ1-1; V: TRBV20-1; CDR3: CSGTGNTEAFF; DNA: TGCAGTGGCACAGGGAACACTGAAGCTTTCTTT
size: NA; D: TRBD1; J: TRBJ2-2; V: TRBV2; CDR3: CASSHRDRNTGELFF; DNA: TGTGCCAGCAGTCACCGGGACAGGAACACCGGGGAGCTGTTTTTT
size: NA; D: NA; J: TRBJ1-2; V: TRBV18; CDR3: CASSPQGFNYGYTF; DNA: TGTGCCAGCTCACCACAGGGATTCAACTATGGCTACACCTTC
size: NA; D: TRBD1; J: TRBJ2-2; V: TRBV5-1; CDR3: CASSPGQQTGELFF; DNA: TGCGCCAGCAGCCCGGGACAGCAAACCGGGGAGCTGTTTTTT
size: NA; D: NA; J: TRBJ1-1; V: TRBV29-1; CDR3: CSVHPGSMNTEAFF; DNA: TGCAGCGTCCACCCGGGCAGTATGAACACTGAAGCTTTCTTT
size: NA; D: TRBD1; J: TRBJ2-3; V: TRBV7-8; CDR3: CASSFAGGIGDTQYF; DNA: TGTGCCAGCAGCTTCGCAGGGGGCATAGGAGATACGCAGTATTTT
size: NA; D: TRBD1; J: TRBJ1-5; V: TRBV29-1; CDR3: CSVVQGTANQPQHF; DNA: TGCAGCGTGGTACAGGGGACAGCGAATCAGCCCCAGCATTTT
size: NA; D: NA; J: TRBJ2-7; V: TRBV19; CDR3: CASSPPGGGARSPYEQYF; DNA: TGTGCCAGTAGTCCCCCAGGAGGGGGGGCCCGATCACCCTACGAGCAGTACTTC
size: NA; D: NA; J: TRBJ2-3; V: TRBV6-5; CDR3: CASSYSAFRSTDTQYF; DNA: TGTGCCAGCAGTTACTCCGCTTTTAGGAGCACAGATACGCAGTATTTT
size: NA; D: NA; J: TRBJ2-3; V: TRBV20-1; CDR3: CSASRTGSSSTDTQYF; DNA: TGCAGTGCTAGTCGTACCGGCTCATCTAGCACAGATACGCAGTATTTT
size: NA; D: TRBD1; J: TRBJ2-7; V: TRBV7-8; CDR3: CASSLLGQGANEQYF; DNA: TGTGCCAGCAGCTTACTGGGACAGGGGGCGAACGAGCAGTACTTC
size: NA; D: NA; J: TRBJ2-5; V: TRBV11-2; CDR3: CASSYLVDSNKETQYF; DNA: TGTGCCAGCAGCTATCTCGTGGATTCAAACAAGGAGACCCAGTACTTC
size: NA; D: NA; J: TRBJ1-5; V: TRBV9; CDR3: CASSPFEGANQPQHF; DNA: TGTGCCAGCAGCCCCTTCGAGGGTGCCAATCAGCCCCAGCATTTT
size: NA; D: NA; J: TRBJ1-6; V: TRBV9; CDR3: CASSVIPTYNSPLHF; DNA: TGTGCCAGCAGCGTAATCCCCACCTATAATTCACCCCTCCACTTT